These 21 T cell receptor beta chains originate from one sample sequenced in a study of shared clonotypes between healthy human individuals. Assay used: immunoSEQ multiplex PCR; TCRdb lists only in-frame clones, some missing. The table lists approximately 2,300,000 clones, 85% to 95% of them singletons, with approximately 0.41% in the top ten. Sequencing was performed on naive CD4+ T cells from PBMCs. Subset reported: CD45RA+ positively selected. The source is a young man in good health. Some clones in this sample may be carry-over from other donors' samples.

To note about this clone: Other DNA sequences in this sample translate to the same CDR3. The CDR3 loop is CASSLGTKETQYF. CDR3 coding DNA: TGCGCCAGCAGCTTGGGGACGAAAGAGACCCAGTACTTC. This chain joins TRBV5-1 and TRBJ2-5; D uncertain. In germline, CDR1 is SGHRS, CDR2 YFSETQ. CDR3 length: 13 residues. V dropped 0 bases and J dropped 3 bases, with 6 bases sitting between them. Supplemented by reference TRBV5-1 and TRBJ2-5, the full variable domain reads KAGVTQTPRYLIKTRGQQVTLSCSPISGHRSVSWYQQTPGQGLQFLFEYFSETQRNKGNFPGRFSGRQFSNSRSEMNVSTLELGDSALYLCASSLGTKETQYFGPGTRLLVL.

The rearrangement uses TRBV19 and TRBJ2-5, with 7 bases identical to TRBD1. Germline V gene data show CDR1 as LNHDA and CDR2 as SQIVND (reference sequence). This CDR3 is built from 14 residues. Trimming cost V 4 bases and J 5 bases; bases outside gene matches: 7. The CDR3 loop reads CASSKTGSRETQYF. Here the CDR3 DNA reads TGTGCCAGTAGTAAGACAGGGAGTAGGGAGACCCAGTACTTC.

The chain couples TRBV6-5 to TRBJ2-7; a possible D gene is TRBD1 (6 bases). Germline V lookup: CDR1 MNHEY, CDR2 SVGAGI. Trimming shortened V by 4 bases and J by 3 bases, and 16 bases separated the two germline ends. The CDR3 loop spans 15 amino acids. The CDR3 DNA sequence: TGTGCCAGCAGTTCGTGGGGGACAAAACTCTACGAGCAGTACTTC. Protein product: CASSSWGTKLYEQYF.

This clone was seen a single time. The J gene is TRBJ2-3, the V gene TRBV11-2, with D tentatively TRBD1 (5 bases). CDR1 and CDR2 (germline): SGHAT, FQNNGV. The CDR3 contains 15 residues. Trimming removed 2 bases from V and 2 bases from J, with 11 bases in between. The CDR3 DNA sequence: TGTGCCAGCAGCTTAATGTCAGGGTACACAGATACGCAGTATTTT. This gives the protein CASSLMSGYTDTQYF.

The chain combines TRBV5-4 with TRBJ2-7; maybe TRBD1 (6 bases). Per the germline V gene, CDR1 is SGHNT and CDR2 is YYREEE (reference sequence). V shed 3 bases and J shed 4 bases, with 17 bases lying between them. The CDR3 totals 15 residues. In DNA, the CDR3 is TGTGCCAGCAGCTCGTCCGGGACACCACTTTACGAGCAGTACTTC. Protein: CASSSSGTPLYEQYF.

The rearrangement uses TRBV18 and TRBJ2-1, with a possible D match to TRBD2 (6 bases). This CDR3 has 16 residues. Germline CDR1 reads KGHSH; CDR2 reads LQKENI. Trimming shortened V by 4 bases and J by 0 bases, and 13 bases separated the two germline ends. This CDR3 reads CASSLYAGGSYNEQFF. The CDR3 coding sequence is TGTGCCAGCTCACTCTATGCCGGGGGCTCCTACAATGAGCAGTTCTTC.

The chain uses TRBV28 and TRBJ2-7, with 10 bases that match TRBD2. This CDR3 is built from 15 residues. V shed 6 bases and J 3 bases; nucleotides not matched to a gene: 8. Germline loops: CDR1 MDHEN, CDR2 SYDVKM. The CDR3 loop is CASRRLTSGNYEQYF. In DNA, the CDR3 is TGTGCCAGCAGGCGGCTAACTAGCGGGAACTACGAGCAGTACTTC. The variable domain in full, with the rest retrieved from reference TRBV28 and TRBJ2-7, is DVKVTQSSRYLVKRTGEKVFLECVQDMDHENMFWYRQDPGLGLRLIYFSYDVKMKEKGDIPEGYSVSREKKERFSLILESASTNQTSMYLCASRRLTSGNYEQYFGPGTRLTVT.

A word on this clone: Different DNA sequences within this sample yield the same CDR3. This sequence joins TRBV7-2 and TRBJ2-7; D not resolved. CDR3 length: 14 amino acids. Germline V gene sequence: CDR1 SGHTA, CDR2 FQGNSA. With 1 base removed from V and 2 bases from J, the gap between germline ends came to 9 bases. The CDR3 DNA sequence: TGTGCCAGCAGCTTAGAGGCAGGTACCTACGAGCAGTACTTC. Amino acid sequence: CASSLEAGTYEQYF.

The CDR3 sequence is CAISRTSAGTDTQYF. DNA of the CDR3: TGTGCCATCAGTCGGACTAGCGCCGGCACAGATACGCAGTATTTT. The rearrangement links TRBV10-3 to TRBJ2-3; 9 positions match TRBD2. The germline gives CDR1 ENHRY, CDR2 SYGVKD. J lost 1 base, V lost 5 bases, and 4 bases had no gene match. The CDR3 is 15 residues long.

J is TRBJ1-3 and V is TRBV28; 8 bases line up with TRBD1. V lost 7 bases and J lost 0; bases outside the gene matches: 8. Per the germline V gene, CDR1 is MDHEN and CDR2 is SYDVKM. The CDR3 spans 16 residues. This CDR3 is CASTTGGANSGNTIYF. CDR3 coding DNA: TGTGCCAGCACTACAGGGGGAGCTAACTCTGGAAACACCATATATTTT.

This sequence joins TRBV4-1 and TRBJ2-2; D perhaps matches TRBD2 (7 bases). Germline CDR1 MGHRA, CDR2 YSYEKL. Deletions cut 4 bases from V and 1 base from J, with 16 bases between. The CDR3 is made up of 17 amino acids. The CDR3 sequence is CASSPGDGGRNTGELFF. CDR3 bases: TGCGCCAGCAGCCCGGGGGACGGGGGGCGGAACACCGGGGAGCTGTTTTTT.

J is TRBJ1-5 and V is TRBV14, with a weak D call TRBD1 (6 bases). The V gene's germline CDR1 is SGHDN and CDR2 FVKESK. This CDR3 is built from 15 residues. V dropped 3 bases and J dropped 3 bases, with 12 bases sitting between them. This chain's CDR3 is CASSQGRGINQPQHF. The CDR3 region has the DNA TGTGCCAGCAGCCAGGGCAGGGGTATCAATCAGCCCCAGCATTTT.

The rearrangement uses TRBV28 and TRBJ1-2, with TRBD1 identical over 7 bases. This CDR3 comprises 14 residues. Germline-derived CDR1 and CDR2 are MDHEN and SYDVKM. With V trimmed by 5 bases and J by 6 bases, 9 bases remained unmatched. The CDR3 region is CASSSTGTEDGYTF. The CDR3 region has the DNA TGTGCCAGCAGTAGTACCGGGACAGAAGATGGCTACACCTTC.

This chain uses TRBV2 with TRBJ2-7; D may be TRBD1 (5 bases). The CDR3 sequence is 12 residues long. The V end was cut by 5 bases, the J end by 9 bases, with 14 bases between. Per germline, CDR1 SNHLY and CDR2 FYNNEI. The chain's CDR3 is CASSQGANRQYF. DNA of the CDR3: TGTGCCAGCAGTCAAGGGGCGAACCGGCAGTACTTC.

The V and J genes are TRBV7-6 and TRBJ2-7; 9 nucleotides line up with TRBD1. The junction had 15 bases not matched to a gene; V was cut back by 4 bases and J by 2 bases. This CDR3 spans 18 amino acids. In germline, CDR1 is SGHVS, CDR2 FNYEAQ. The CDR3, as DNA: TGTGCCAGCAGCTCCCCACAGGGGGCGGCTAGCGGAGCCTACGAGCAGTACTTC. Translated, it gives CASSSPQGAASGAYEQYF.

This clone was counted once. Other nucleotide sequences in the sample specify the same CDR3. CDR3 protein: CASSPGLAETQYF. CDR3 nucleotide sequence: TGTGCCAGCAGTCCGGGACTAGCGGAGACCCAGTACTTC. The rearrangement uses TRBV28 and TRBJ2-5; 10 nucleotides agree with TRBD2. In germline, CDR1 is MDHEN, CDR2 SYDVKM. The CDR3 is 13 residues long. V lost 5 bases, J lost 5 bases, and 2 bases stayed unmatched.

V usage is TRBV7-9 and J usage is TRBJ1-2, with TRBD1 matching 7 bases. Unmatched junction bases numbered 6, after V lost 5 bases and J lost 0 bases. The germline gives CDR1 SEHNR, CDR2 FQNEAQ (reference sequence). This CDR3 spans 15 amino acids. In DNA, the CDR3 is TGTGCCAGCAGCCTTAGACAGGGCTCTAACTATGGCTACACCTTC. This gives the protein CASSLRQGSNYGYTF.

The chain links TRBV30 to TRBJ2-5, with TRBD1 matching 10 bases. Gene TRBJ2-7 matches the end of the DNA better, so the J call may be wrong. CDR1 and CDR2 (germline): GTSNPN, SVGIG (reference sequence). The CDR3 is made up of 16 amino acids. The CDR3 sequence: CAWRVPMGQGPYEQYF. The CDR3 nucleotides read TGTGCCTGGAGGGTCCCAATGGGACAGGGGCCCTACGAGCAGTACTTC.

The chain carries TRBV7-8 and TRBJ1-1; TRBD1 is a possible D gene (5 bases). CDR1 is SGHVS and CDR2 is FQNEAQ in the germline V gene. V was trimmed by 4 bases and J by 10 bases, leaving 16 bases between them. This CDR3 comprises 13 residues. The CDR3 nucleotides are TGTGCCAGCAGCTCGGGTCCAGGGTCAGCAGCTTTCTTT. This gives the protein CASSSGPGSAAFF.

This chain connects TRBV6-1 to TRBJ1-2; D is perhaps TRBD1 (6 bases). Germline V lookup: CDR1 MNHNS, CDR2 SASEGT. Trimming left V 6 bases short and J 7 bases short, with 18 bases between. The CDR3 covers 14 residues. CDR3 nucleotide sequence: TGTGCCAGCAGGGCAACGGACGGGGGCGTTGGCTACACCTTC. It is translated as CASRATDGGVGYTF.

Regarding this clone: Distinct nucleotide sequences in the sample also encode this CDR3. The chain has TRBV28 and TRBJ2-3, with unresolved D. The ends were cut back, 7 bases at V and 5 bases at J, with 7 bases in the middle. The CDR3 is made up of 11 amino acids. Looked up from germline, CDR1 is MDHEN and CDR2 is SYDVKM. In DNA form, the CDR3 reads TGTGCCAGCACAGAGCGAGATACGCAGTATTTT. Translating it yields CASTERDTQYF. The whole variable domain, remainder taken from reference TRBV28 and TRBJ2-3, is DVKVTQSSRYLVKRTGEKVFLECVQDMDHENMFWYRQDPGLGLRLIYFSYDVKMKEKGDIPEGYSVSREKKERFSLILESASTNQTSMYLCASTERDTQYFGPGTRLTVL.